The clone carrying this TCR beta chain was observed once. As processed by the authors: Nucleated cell number was recorded as an estimate derived from reference gene primer amplification. Produced via immunoSEQ multiplex PCR; TCRdb's table is partial and in-frame only. That table furnishes V, J and clone size, whereas the DNA furnished D and trimming. The table records about 110,000 clones, around four fifths of them present only once. Germline trimming cut 6 bases from V and 5 bases from J; bases unmatched to any gene: 6. The V gene's germline CDR1 is MDHEN and CDR2 SYDVKM. The CDR3 is 14 residues long. The data belong to a study of blood T cell repertoires in COVID-19.

This clonotype originated in a woman aged 55-70 years with acute or convalescent COVID-19. Sequenced: peripheral blood. This rearrangement joins TRBV28 to TRBJ2-1, with 8 bases aligning to TRBD2. The CDR3, as DNA: TGTGCCAGCAGCTTGACTAGCGCCCACAATGAGCAGTTCTTC. The encoded protein is CASSLTSAHNEQFF.